This is a list of T cell receptor beta chains from one sample in a study of cytomegalovirus exposure and HLA in healthy donors. The method was immunoSEQ multiplex PCR; TCRdb's version includes in-frame clones alone and lacks a portion of them. The sample has about 250,000 clones, about 90% seen once. Sequenced material: PBMCs. All receptors derive from a man between 18 and 35 years old in good health and CMV-seropositive. Each CDR3 is given with its conserved first and last residue. The order of the fields is CDR3 length, D gene, J gene, V gene, clone size, CDR3 DNA, CDR3 protein. The D gene is left open where the match is weak. Size is omitted from some rows. Given values are once, few, many or a class for expanded clones.

12 | . | TRBJ2-5 | TRBV30 | . | TGTGCCTGGGGAACTAGATGGGAGACCCAGTACTTC | CAWGTRWETQYF
16 | . | TRBJ1-1 | TRBV5-6 | . | TGTGCCAGCAGCCCGGAGGGGGGTCCAGGGAGGCCTGAAGCTTTCTTT | CASSPEGGPGRPEAFF
15 | TRBD1 | TRBJ1-5 | TRBV28 | . | TGTGCCAGCAGTTTACTAGGGACAGATAATCAGCCCCAGCATTTT | CASSLLGTDNQPQHF
15 | TRBD1 | TRBJ2-1 | TRBV9 | . | TGTGCCAGCAGCGGGGGGACAGGGAACACCAATGAGCAGTTCTTC | CASSGGTGNTNEQFF
15 | . | TRBJ2-1 | TRBV18 | once | TGTGCCAGCTCACCTCCGGGGAGCTCCTACAATGAGCAGTTCTTC | CASSPPGSSYNEQFF
15 | TRBD1 | TRBJ1-3 | TRBV28 | once | TGTGCCAGCGTGAAGGCAGGGGGTCCTGGAAACACCATATATTTT | CASVKAGGPGNTIYF
15 | TRBD1 | TRBJ2-7 | TRBV10-1 | . | TGCGCCAGCAGTGATCTTGACAGGGTACCCTACGAGCAGTACTTC | CASSDLDRVPYEQYF
16 | . | TRBJ1-1 | TRBV13 | once | TGTGCCAGCAGCTACGACCCCGGGACACAGAACACTGAAGCTTTCTTT | CASSYDPGTQNTEAFF
12 | . | TRBJ2-5 | TRBV30 | . | TGTGCCTGGAGTGCGGCCTGGGAGACCCAGTACTTC | CAWSAAWETQYF
16 | . | TRBJ1-3 | TRBV5-1 | . | TGCGCCAGCAGCCCCACAGGTCCCGTAGGAGGAAACACCATATATTTT | CASSPTGPVGGNTIYF
14 | TRBD1 | TRBJ1-1 | TRBV18 | . | TGTGCCAGCTCACCTCTGACAGGGCACACTGAAGCTTTCTTT | CASSPLTGHTEAFF
14 | . | TRBJ2-7 | TRBV9 | . | TGTGCCAGCAGCGTAGGGAAGGTCTCCTACGAGCAGTACTTC | CASSVGKVSYEQYF
15 | TRBD2 | TRBJ2-7 | TRBV9 | few | TGTGCCAGCAGCGTGGGTAGCGGGAGGTGGTACGAGCAGTACTTC | CASSVGSGRWYEQYF
16 | TRBD1 | TRBJ2-1 | TRBV7-3 | . | TGTGCCAGCAGCTCCCGACACGGGACAGGGTACAATGAGCAGTTCTTC | CASSSRHGTGYNEQFF
13 | . | TRBJ1-2 | TRBV19 | . | TGTGCCAGTATGACACAGGGCCGCTATGGCTACACCTTC | CASMTQGRYGYTF
13 | . | TRBJ2-3 | TRBV5-6 | . | TGTGCCAGCAGTCCGGAGTCTGGAGATACGCAGTATTTT | CASSPESGDTQYF
12 | . | TRBJ2-3 | TRBV11-2 | once | TGTGCCAGCAGCCACCCCCGAGATACGCAGTATTTT | CASSHPRDTQYF
14 | . | TRBJ2-3 | TRBV27 | . | TGTGCCAGCAGTCTCCCGGACGGCACAGATACGCAGTATTTT | CASSLPDGTDTQYF
18 | . | TRBJ2-7 | TRBV10-1 | . | TGCGCCAGCAGTGATCGGCCACAGGAGCGGAAGGGCTCCTACGAGCAGTACTTC | CASSDRPQERKGSYEQYF